These 17 T cell receptor beta chains were sequenced from one sample in a study of molecular identifiers for immune sequencing clone quantification. Each CDR3 protein gets one entry after TCRdb re-called the PCR reads with MiXCR. The top ten hold around 0.86% of the sample, which has about 640,000 distinct CDR3 sequences, roughly 21% seen once. Sequencing was carried out using naive CD8+ T cells from blood, with Jurkat cell RNA spiked in. Subset: FACS-sorted CD8+CD4-CCR7+CD45RA+ naive T cells. Receptor source: a human donor in good health. Some libraries in this study had Jurkat cell RNA spiked in.

J is TRBJ1-1 and V is TRBV9; D not resolved. The CDR3 runs 12 residues. V was cut by 3 bases and J by 6 bases, with 9 bases left in between. Germline CDR1 is SGDLS and CDR2 is YYNGEE. CDR3 region: CASSGTEAEAFF. CDR3 bases: TGTGCCAGCAGCGGGACGGAAGCTGAAGCTTTCTTT.

The sample holds one count of this clonotype. The V gene is TRBV7-9, the J gene TRBJ2-7, with TRBD1 as a possible D gene (5 bases). This CDR3 region has 14 residues. Per germline, CDR1 SEHNR and CDR2 FQNEAQ (reference sequence). Between the trimmed V and J ends, which lost 1 base and 6 bases, there was a span of 13 bases. The CDR3 bases are TGTGCCAGCAGCTTAGAGGGGTCAGGTTCCGAGCAGTACTTC. Translating it yields CASSLEGSGSEQYF.

Ten or more counts support this clonotype. This chain joins TRBV5-1 and TRBJ2-1; D remains ambiguous. The CDR3 runs 11 residues. Deletions cut 0 bases from V and 11 bases from J, with 6 bases between. In germline, CDR1 is SGHRS, CDR2 YFSETQ. The CDR3 bases are TGCGCCAGCAGCTTGGGCCTGCAGCAGTTCTTC. It is translated as CASSLGLQQFF.

On this clonotype: A read error may produce the germline difference seen at one junction end. The chain carries TRBV4-3 and TRBJ1-5, with D possibly matching TRBD1 (6 bases). The CDR3 has 15 amino acids. Per the germline V gene, CDR1 is LGHNA and CDR2 is YSLEER. CDR3 in amino acids: CDSSQDTSRGQSQHF. CDR3 DNA sequence: TGCGACAGCAGCCAGGATACAAGCAGGGGTCAGTCCCAGCATTTT.

This clonotype was counted many times. This chain uses TRBV19 with TRBJ2-4, with TRBD1 as a possible D gene (6 bases). The CDR3 sequence is 16 residues long. Germline loops: CDR1 LNHDA, CDR2 SQIVND (reference sequence). Trimming left V 5 bases short and J 2 bases short, with 16 bases between. For the CDR3, the DNA is TGTGCCAGTAGTGCACCCCGGGACACTTCCAAAAACATTCAGTACTTC. Translating gives CASSAPRDTSKNIQYF. Combining the CDR3 with reference TRBV19 and TRBJ2-4 gives the whole variable domain DGGITQSPKYLFRKEGQNVTLSCEQNLNHDAMYWYRQDPGQGLRLIYYSQIVNDFQKGDIAEGYSVSREKKESFPLTVTSAQKNPTAFYLCASSAPRDTSKNIQYFGAGTRLSVL.

There are many counts of this clonotype. The chain links TRBV30 to TRBJ1-5; D possibly corresponds to TRBD1 (6 bases). Germline-derived CDR1 and CDR2 are GTSNPN and SVGIG (reference sequence). The CDR3 has 13 amino acids. Trimming removed 4 bases from V and 5 bases from J, with 12 bases in between. In DNA, the CDR3 is TGTGCCTGGAACAGGGTCCCTCATCAGCCCCAGCATTTT. Its protein product is CAWNRVPHQPQHF.

This clonotype appeared many times. The V gene is TRBV29-1, the J gene TRBJ2-7; D unclear. This CDR3 has 13 residues. V was pared by 5 bases and J by 0 bases, with 11 bases between. Germline V lookup: CDR1 SQVTM, CDR2 ANQGSEA. CDR3 residues: CSVPAKNSYEQYF. As DNA, the CDR3 is TGCAGCGTTCCGGCTAAGAACTCCTACGAGCAGTACTTC.

This sequence joins TRBV19 and TRBJ1-1; perhaps TRBD1 as D (5 bases). The ends were cut back, 7 bases at V and 10 bases at J, with 16 bases in the middle. The CDR3 spans 12 residues. Germline V gene sequence: CDR1 LNHDA, CDR2 SQIVND (reference sequence). This CDR3 reads CASKVGGSGAFF. CDR3 bases: TGTGCCAGTAAAGTTGGGGGATCTGGAGCTTTCTTT. Drawing the rest from reference TRBV19 and TRBJ1-1, the complete variable domain is DGGITQSPKYLFRKEGQNVTLSCEQNLNHDAMYWYRQDPGQGLRLIYYSQIVNDFQKGDIAEGYSVSREKKESFPLTVTSAQKNPTAFYLCASKVGGSGAFFGQGTRLTVV.

This chain connects TRBV4-3 to TRBJ1-3; D possibly corresponds to TRBD1 (6 bases). The germline V gene has CDR1 LGHNA and CDR2 YSLEER. Trimming left V 5 bases short and J 0 bases short, with 20 bases between. CDR3 length: 18 amino acids. This CDR3 reads CASSGQPGAIFSGNTIYF. In nucleotides, the CDR3 is TGCGCCAGCAGCGGTCAACCAGGGGCGATTTTCTCTGGAAACACCATATATTTT.

This chain joins TRBV19 and TRBJ2-7; no clear D gene. V lost 3 bases to trimming and J lost 2 bases, with 8 bases between them. The CDR3 contains 13 residues. From germline, CDR1 is LNHDA and CDR2 SQIVND (reference sequence). In DNA, the CDR3 is TGTGCCAGTAGTATCGACAATCCCTACGAGCAGTACTTC. This gives the protein CASSIDNPYEQYF.

Comments on this clonotype: The CDR3 does not close with the conserved phenylalanine or tryptophan, likely indicating a read error. The chain is built from TRBV28 and TRBJ1-2; no firm D call. Germline V gene data show CDR1 as MDHEN and CDR2 as SYDVKM. The CDR3 has 13 amino acids. Trimming cost V 3 bases and J 7 bases, with 12 bases left between them. The CDR3 region has the DNA TGTGCCAGCAGTTTTCAGGAGTTGGCTGGCTACACCATC. Translation gives CASSFQELAGYTI.

J is TRBJ2-2 and V is TRBV2; D is undetermined. Trimming removed 0 bases at V and 6 bases at J, with 17 bases between. The CDR3 totals 17 residues. Germline CDR1 is SNHLY and CDR2 is FYNNEI. CDR3 nucleotide sequence: TGTGCCAGCAGTGAAGCGCTTGGAGTGGGTACGTCCGGGGAGCTGTTTTTT. Residues: CASSEALGVGTSGELFF.

This clonotype was detected only a few times. The rearrangement uses TRBV9 and TRBJ2-3; 12 bases line up with TRBD2. This CDR3 has 16 amino acids. V trimming: 3 bases; J trimming: 5 bases; junction bases outside the gene matches: 7. The germline V gene has CDR1 SGDLS and CDR2 YYNGEE. CDR3 sequence (DNA): TGTGCCAGCAGCGAGACTCTAGCGGGGGGGCAAGATACGCAGTATTTT. This translates into CASSETLAGGQDTQYF.

There are many counts of this clonotype. V is TRBV29-1 and J is TRBJ2-7; D gene unclear. The germline V gene has CDR1 SQVTM and CDR2 ANQGSEA. The V and J ends lost 7 bases and 5 bases respectively, with 15 bases between them. This CDR3 has 12 amino acids. This CDR3 is CSAQALSNEQYF. CDR3 nucleotides: TGCAGCGCACAAGCCCTATCGAACGAGCAGTACTTC.

This clonotype was seen ten or more times. V is TRBV4-3 and J is TRBJ2-7, with 8 positions matching TRBD1. The V segment lost 2 bases and the J segment 0 bases; nucleotides outside the gene matches: 3. The CDR3 runs 15 residues. Germline values: CDR1 LGHNA, CDR2 YSLEER. The CDR3 loop is CASSQNRGSSYEQYF. As DNA, the CDR3 is TGCGCCAGCAGCCAAAACAGGGGGAGCTCCTACGAGCAGTACTTC.

This clonotype was observed a few times. This chain connects TRBV27 to TRBJ2-5, with 11 positions matching TRBD2. Germline V gene lookup returns CDR1 MNHEY and CDR2 SMNVEV (reference sequence). The junction had 9 bases not matched to a gene; V was cut back by 3 bases and J by 0 bases. CDR3 length: 18 amino acids. The CDR3 loop is CASSLGSGGARYQETQYF. CDR3 bases: TGTGCCAGCAGTTTGGGTAGCGGGGGGGCACGGTACCAAGAGACCCAGTACTTC.

This clonotype was observed at least ten times. The chain uses TRBV28 and TRBJ2-7, with 9 bases fitting TRBD2. The CDR3 loop spans 15 amino acids. CDR1 is MDHEN, CDR2 SYDVKM, per germline. Losses at the gene ends were 7 bases for V and 2 bases for J; bases not matched to a gene: 9. The CDR3 here is CASTQLAGSAYEQYF. CDR3 bases: TGTGCCAGCACCCAGCTAGCGGGATCTGCCTACGAGCAGTACTTC.